Listed below are T cell receptor beta chains from one sample, sequenced in a study of blood T cell repertoires in COVID-19. TCRdb keeps only in-frame clones here, not all; method: immunoSEQ multiplex PCR. The table lists approximately 250,000 clones, less than 90% of them singletons. The sequencing input was peripheral blood. These receptors came from a woman in her thirties or forties who had recovered from COVID-19. The CDR3 runs from the conserved cysteine through the conserved F or W. A D gene is named only where the DNA matches it firmly. Not every row has a clone size; where given, it reads once, few, many or a size class.

abundance: .; v_gene: TRBV2; d_gene: .; j_gene: TRBJ2-7; CDR3aa: CASSDGGYEQYF; CDR3nt: TGTGCCAGCAGTGACGGGGGCTACGAGCAGTACTTC
abundance: .; v_gene: TRBV6-1; d_gene: .; j_gene: TRBJ1-1; CDR3aa: CASSEARLTEAFF; CDR3nt: TGTGCCAGCAGTGAAGCGCGTTTGACTGAAGCTTTCTTT
abundance: .; v_gene: TRBV19; d_gene: .; j_gene: TRBJ1-2; CDR3aa: CASSPFFGRGIPDYYGYTF; CDR3nt: TGTGCCAGTAGTCCCTTTTTCGGCAGGGGAATCCCCGACTACTATGGCTACACCTTC
abundance: .; v_gene: TRBV30; d_gene: TRBD2; j_gene: TRBJ2-3; CDR3aa: CAWTYTRERGDTDTQYF; CDR3nt: TGTGCCTGGACTTATACTAGGGAGCGGGGGGACACAGATACGCAGTATTTT
abundance: .; v_gene: TRBV9; d_gene: TRBD1; j_gene: TRBJ1-1; CDR3aa: CASSVEGQGNTEAFF; CDR3nt: TGTGCCAGCAGCGTAGAGGGACAGGGGAACACTGAAGCTTTCTTT
abundance: .; v_gene: TRBV2; d_gene: TRBD1; j_gene: TRBJ1-2; CDR3aa: CASSGQGANYGYTF; CDR3nt: TGTGCCAGCAGTGGACAGGGAGCTAACTATGGCTACACCTTC
abundance: .; v_gene: TRBV19; d_gene: TRBD1; j_gene: TRBJ1-2; CDR3aa: CASSTRFRDRVNGYTF; CDR3nt: TGTGCCAGTAGCACGCGATTCCGGGACAGGGTTAATGGCTACACCTTC
abundance: .; v_gene: TRBV5-4; d_gene: TRBD1; j_gene: TRBJ1-4; CDR3aa: CASSYSGGAIEKLFF; CDR3nt: TGTGCCAGCAGCTACTCAGGGGGCGCTATCGAAAAACTGTTTTTT
abundance: .; v_gene: TRBV3-1/TRBV3-2; d_gene: TRBD2; j_gene: TRBJ2-7; CDR3aa: CASSPGTSGGVYEQYF; CDR3nt: TGTGCCAGCAGCCCCGGGACTAGCGGGGGGGTCTACGAGCAGTACTTC
abundance: once; v_gene: TRBV9; d_gene: TRBD2; j_gene: TRBJ2-3; CDR3aa: CASSVAAGAKTDTQYF; CDR3nt: TGTGCCAGCAGCGTAGCAGCGGGGGCAAAAACAGATACGCAGTATTTT
abundance: .; v_gene: TRBV6-2/TRBV6-3; d_gene: TRBD1; j_gene: TRBJ1-6; CDR3aa: CASSNPWGQRNSPLHF; CDR3nt: TGTGCCAGCAGTAATCCGTGGGGACAGAGAAATTCACCCCTCCACTTT
abundance: .; v_gene: TRBV18; d_gene: TRBD1; j_gene: TRBJ2-7; CDR3aa: CASSPPGQGTNYEQYF; CDR3nt: TGTGCCAGCTCACCACCGGGACAGGGGACAAACTACGAGCAGTACTTC
abundance: .; v_gene: TRBV11-1; d_gene: TRBD1; j_gene: TRBJ2-7; CDR3aa: CASSSYRQGTEQYF; CDR3nt: TGTGCCAGCAGCTCTTATCGACAGGGAACCGAGCAGTACTTC
abundance: .; v_gene: TRBV2; d_gene: .; j_gene: TRBJ1-2; CDR3aa: CASSEVEGSGRPF; CDR3nt: TGTGCCAGCAGTGAAGTTGAGGGGTCGGGGAGGCCCTTC
abundance: .; v_gene: TRBV28; d_gene: .; j_gene: TRBJ2-5; CDR3aa: CASSLDNQETQYF; CDR3nt: TGTGCCAGCAGTTTGGACAACCAAGAGACCCAGTACTTC
abundance: .; v_gene: TRBV12-3/TRBV12-4; d_gene: .; j_gene: TRBJ2-1; CDR3aa: CASSFSDLGFF; CDR3nt: TGTGCCAGCAGTTTTAGCGATTTGGGGTTCTTC
abundance: .; v_gene: TRBV19; d_gene: TRBD1; j_gene: TRBJ1-3; CDR3aa: CASREGAYGNTIYF; CDR3nt: TGTGCCAGCCGCGAGGGGGCCTATGGAAACACCATATATTTT
abundance: .; v_gene: TRBV29-1; d_gene: .; j_gene: TRBJ2-6; CDR3aa: CSVEEGGGANVLTF; CDR3nt: TGCAGCGTTGAAGAGGGAGGTGGGGCCAACGTCCTGACTTTC
abundance: .; v_gene: TRBV7-5; d_gene: .; j_gene: TRBJ2-1; CDR3aa: CARSFSVGASGGQPTSYNEQFF; CDR3nt: TGTGCCAGAAGCTTCTCCGTAGGGGCTAGCGGGGGCCAACCTACCTCCTACAATGAGCAGTTCTTC
abundance: once; v_gene: TRBV5-1; d_gene: .; j_gene: TRBJ2-3; CDR3aa: CASSPAPSVSTDTQYF; CDR3nt: TGCGCCAGCAGCCCTGCCCCTAGCGTGAGCACAGATACGCAGTATTTT
abundance: .; v_gene: TRBV6-5; d_gene: .; j_gene: TRBJ1-3; CDR3aa: CASRNSGGPGNTIYF; CDR3nt: TGTGCCAGCAGAAACAGCGGAGGCCCTGGAAACACCATATATTTT
abundance: .; v_gene: TRBV3-1/TRBV3-2; d_gene: TRBD1; j_gene: TRBJ1-1; CDR3aa: CASSLRGQGMAFF; CDR3nt: TGTGCCAGCAGCCTAAGGGGACAGGGTATGGCTTTCTTT
abundance: .; v_gene: TRBV7-9; d_gene: .; j_gene: TRBJ2-4; CDR3aa: CASSLQGGPGDIQYF; CDR3nt: TGTGCCAGCAGCTTACAAGGCGGGCCAGGGGACATTCAGTACTTC
abundance: .; v_gene: TRBV5-1; d_gene: .; j_gene: TRBJ2-1; CDR3aa: CASGGTAYNEQFF; CDR3nt: TGCGCCAGTGGGGGGACGGCCTACAATGAGCAGTTCTTC
abundance: .; v_gene: TRBV7-9; d_gene: .; j_gene: TRBJ1-4; CDR3aa: CASSATQTATNEKLFF; CDR3nt: TGTGCCAGCAGCGCCACACAGACAGCAACTAATGAAAAACTGTTTTTT
abundance: .; v_gene: TRBV28; d_gene: TRBD1; j_gene: TRBJ1-5; CDR3aa: CASSATLRDRANQPQHF; CDR3nt: TGTGCCAGCAGTGCTACGCTCCGGGACAGGGCTAATCAGCCCCAGCATTTT
abundance: .; v_gene: TRBV6-5; d_gene: TRBD1; j_gene: TRBJ2-1; CDR3aa: CASSRDSNNEQFF; CDR3nt: TGTGCCAGCAGCCGGGACAGTAACAATGAGCAGTTCTTC
abundance: .; v_gene: TRBV20-1; d_gene: .; j_gene: TRBJ1-1; CDR3aa: CSAGRQNEAFF; CDR3nt: TGCAGTGCAGGGCGACAGAATGAAGCTTTCTTT
abundance: .; v_gene: TRBV12-3/TRBV12-4; d_gene: .; j_gene: TRBJ2-1; CDR3aa: CASTVSDEQFF; CDR3nt: TGTGCCAGCACCGTCTCGGATGAGCAGTTCTTC
abundance: .; v_gene: TRBV11-2; d_gene: TRBD1; j_gene: TRBJ2-2; CDR3aa: CASSRRTGAGELFF; CDR3nt: TGTGCCAGCAGCAGGCGGACAGGTGCCGGGGAGCTGTTTTTT
abundance: .; v_gene: TRBV5-1; d_gene: .; j_gene: TRBJ2-6; CDR3aa: CASSSQGTGANVLTF; CDR3nt: TGCGCCAGCAGCTCCCAGGGGACTGGGGCCAACGTCCTGACTTTC
abundance: .; v_gene: TRBV28; d_gene: TRBD1; j_gene: TRBJ1-5; CDR3aa: CASSQTRQGGNQPQHF; CDR3nt: TGTGCCAGCAGTCAAACCCGACAGGGAGGAAATCAGCCCCAGCATTTT
abundance: .; v_gene: TRBV19; d_gene: TRBD2; j_gene: TRBJ2-2; CDR3aa: CASNSAGANTGELFF; CDR3nt: TGTGCCAGTAATTCAGCGGGGGCGAACACCGGGGAGCTGTTTTTT
abundance: .; v_gene: TRBV6-5; d_gene: TRBD1; j_gene: TRBJ1-5; CDR3aa: CASSRDRNSNQPQHF; CDR3nt: TGTGCCAGCAGTCGGGACAGGAATAGCAATCAGCCCCAGCATTTT
abundance: .; v_gene: TRBV6-5; d_gene: .; j_gene: TRBJ2-7; CDR3aa: CASSYSAPGSAYEQYF; CDR3nt: TGTGCCAGCAGTTACAGTGCCCCCGGGTCAGCCTACGAGCAGTACTTC
abundance: .; v_gene: TRBV28; d_gene: .; j_gene: TRBJ1-3; CDR3aa: CASTDRQLSSGNTIYF; CDR3nt: TGTGCCAGCACCGACAGGCAACTTTCCTCTGGAAACACCATATATTTT
abundance: .; v_gene: TRBV11-2; d_gene: TRBD1; j_gene: TRBJ2-3; CDR3aa: CASSSPRTGPYTQYF; CDR3nt: TGTGCCAGCAGCTCCCCCCGGACAGGGCCATATACGCAGTATTTT
abundance: .; v_gene: TRBV2; d_gene: TRBD2; j_gene: TRBJ2-3; CDR3aa: CASSETSGGAYTQYF; CDR3nt: TGTGCCAGCAGTGAAACTAGCGGGGGGGCGTATACGCAGTATTTT
abundance: .; v_gene: TRBV3-1/TRBV3-2; d_gene: .; j_gene: TRBJ2-7; CDR3aa: CASSLTGFFYEQYF; CDR3nt: TGTGCCAGCAGCCTCACAGGGTTTTTCTACGAGCAGTACTTC
abundance: .; v_gene: TRBV28; d_gene: .; j_gene: TRBJ2-5; CDR3aa: CASSLMGRKTQETQYF; CDR3nt: TGTGCCAGCAGTTTGATGGGCAGAAAAACTCAAGAGACCCAGTACTTC
abundance: few; v_gene: TRBV29-1; d_gene: .; j_gene: TRBJ1-5; CDR3aa: CSTGDNQNQPQHF; CDR3nt: TGCAGCACCGGGGACAACCAGAATCAGCCCCAGCATTTT
abundance: .; v_gene: TRBV29-1; d_gene: .; j_gene: TRBJ1-3; CDR3aa: CSVGGNSGNTIYF; CDR3nt: TGCAGCGTTGGTGGCAACTCTGGAAACACCATATATTTT
abundance: .; v_gene: TRBV28; d_gene: .; j_gene: TRBJ2-1; CDR3aa: CASSQQGYEQFF; CDR3nt: TGTGCCAGCAGTCAACAGGGATATGAGCAGTTCTTC
abundance: .; v_gene: TRBV18; d_gene: .; j_gene: TRBJ1-5; CDR3aa: CASSPEGDQPQHF; CDR3nt: TGTGCCAGCTCACCAGAGGGGGATCAGCCCCAGCATTTT
abundance: .; v_gene: TRBV7-9; d_gene: .; j_gene: TRBJ1-2; CDR3aa: CASSLNSFYGYTF; CDR3nt: TGTGCCAGCAGCTTAAACTCTTTCTATGGCTACACCTTC
abundance: .; v_gene: TRBV27; d_gene: TRBD1; j_gene: TRBJ2-4; CDR3aa: CASSFDEGARDIQYF; CDR3nt: TGTGCCAGCAGTTTCGATGAGGGGGCGCGTGACATTCAGTACTTC
abundance: .; v_gene: TRBV5-1; d_gene: .; j_gene: TRBJ2-5; CDR3aa: CASSLGPGQETQYF; CDR3nt: TGCGCCAGCAGCTTGGGGCCAGGGCAAGAGACCCAGTACTTC
abundance: .; v_gene: TRBV12-3/TRBV12-4; d_gene: .; j_gene: TRBJ1-2; CDR3aa: CASRDSRRGYTF; CDR3nt: TGTGCCAGCAGGGACAGCCGGAGAGGCTACACCTTC
abundance: .; v_gene: TRBV18; d_gene: .; j_gene: TRBJ1-5; CDR3aa: CASSPGGSNQPQHF; CDR3nt: TGTGCCAGCTCACCCGGGGGAAGCAATCAGCCCCAGCATTTT
abundance: .; v_gene: TRBV6-6; d_gene: TRBD1; j_gene: TRBJ1-4; CDR3aa: CASTSFRGTVNEKLFF; CDR3nt: TGTGCCAGCACCTCCTTCAGGGGGACGGTTAATGAAAAACTGTTTTTT
abundance: .; v_gene: TRBV4-1; d_gene: .; j_gene: TRBJ1-1; CDR3aa: CASSLFRGNTEAFF; CDR3nt: TGCGCCAGCAGCCTCTTCCGGGGGAACACTGAAGCTTTCTTT
abundance: .; v_gene: TRBV5-1; d_gene: TRBD1; j_gene: TRBJ2-7; CDR3aa: CASSSGRGPDEQYF; CDR3nt: TGCGCCAGCAGCTCAGGCAGGGGGCCCGACGAGCAGTACTTC
abundance: .; v_gene: TRBV19; d_gene: TRBD2; j_gene: TRBJ2-1; CDR3aa: CASSWGSSGGYNEQFF; CDR3nt: TGTGCCAGTAGTTGGGGCTCTAGCGGGGGCTACAATGAGCAGTTCTTC
abundance: .; v_gene: TRBV3-1/TRBV3-2; d_gene: .; j_gene: TRBJ1-3; CDR3aa: CASSSTRAGNTIYF; CDR3nt: TGTGCCAGCAGTTCGACCCGGGCTGGAAACACCATATATTTT
abundance: .; v_gene: TRBV24-1; d_gene: TRBD1; j_gene: TRBJ2-3; CDR3aa: CATSDLDRGTDTQYF; CDR3nt: TGTGCCACCAGTGACTTAGACAGGGGCACAGATACGCAGTATTTT